This TCR beta chain was profiled in a study of shared T cell receptors in the human thymus. The CDR3 totals 15 residues. Trimming cost V 6 bases and J 6 bases; bases outside gene matches: 4. In germline, CDR1 is MNHEY, CDR2 SMNVEV (reference sequence). TCRdb keeps only in-frame clones here, not all; method: immunoSEQ multiplex PCR. The data show roughly 550,000 clones, with approximately 80% seen just once and less than 0.015% held by the top ten. These data were likewise used in another study, on human thymus T cells. That source reports: Both thymic and peripheral blood repertoires showed apparently biased V and J usage.

The genes are TRBV27 and TRBJ2-2, with 13 nucleotides matching TRBD2. The sequencing input was thymocytes. The TCR comes from a boy less than two years old with a congenital heart defect. This CDR3 is CASSRTSGSPGELFF. The CDR3, as DNA: TGTGCCAGCAGCCGGACTAGCGGGAGCCCCGGGGAGCTGTTTTTT.